The clone carrying this TCR beta chain was recorded many times. The sample belongs to a study of Graves' ophthalmopathy and Graves' hyperthyroidism. Amplified material comprised TCR beta CDR3 regions derived from RNA transcripts. After a first-round RT-PCR with HTBI primers, a second-round multiplex PCR was run. MiXCR, applied by TCRdb to the multiplex PCR reads, yields one record per CDR3 protein. The table includes over a million distinct CDR3 sequences, around a third detected once. The germline gives CDR1 SGDLS, CDR2 YYNGEE. The V end lost 6 bases, the J end lost 8 bases, and 8 bases lay between the germline ends. CDR3 length: 11 amino acids.

Sequenced sample: peripheral blood or thyroid tissue (not recorded which). This chain links TRBV9 with TRBJ2-2, with D uncertain. This clonotype was obtained from an adult man with Graves' hyperthyroidism. CDR3 sequence: CASTDPGELFF. CDR3 coding DNA: TGTGCCAGCACCGATCCAGGGGAGCTGTTTTTT.